Here is one TCR beta chain with its context. As yet, its antigen is unknown. This entry belongs to a study of T-cell reconstitution after alpha-beta-depleted transplantation in children. Study conclusions and caveats: From surviving recipient T cells and thymic progenitors came the high day-60 TCRbeta diversity observed in some patients.

As it was prepared, the TCRbeta library received unique molecular identifiers. Using its own MiXCR run on the PCR reads, TCRdb lists one record per CDR3 protein. The sample has approximately 980,000 distinct CDR3 sequences; roughly 29% are singletons. The germline V gene has CDR1 LGHNA and CDR2 YSLEER. CDR3 length: 18 residues. The junction had 15 bases not matched to a gene; V was cut back by 0 bases and J by 10 bases. Sequences were derived from PBMCs, mostly from graft donor cells, sampled 360 days after TCRalphabeta/CD19-depleted stem cell transplant. The source of this sequence is a boy in the first two years of life who had a stem cell transplant for SCID, so the T cells may come from the graft donor. J is TRBJ1-6 and V is TRBV4-3, with TRBD1 matching over 7 bases. For the CDR3, the DNA is TGCGCCAGCAGCCAAGAGGAAGGGGGCGCGGAGTTAATATCACCCCTCCACTTT. Translation gives CASSQEEGGAELISPLHF.